This T cell receptor beta chain was captured in a study of OX40 agonist ivuxolimab in advanced cancers. Study-level background: In three patients, partial responses were observed, one with hepatocellular carcinoma and two with cutaneous melanoma.

Sequencing used immunoSEQ multiplex PCR; TCRdb keeps in-frame clones, though not all of them. The sample holds over 45,000 clones, roughly 90% seen once. This CDR3 comprises 17 residues. Germline V gene data show CDR1 as MNHNS and CDR2 as SASEGT. V shed 3 bases and J 1 base; nucleotides not matched to a gene: 6. J is TRBJ2-4 and V is TRBV6-1; 10 nucleotides line up with TRBD2. Specimen: CD4+ or CD8+ T cells sorted from blood, collected in a trial of the OX40 agonist ivuxolimab. The clonotype comes from an adult with an advanced solid tumor such as melanoma, head and neck, liver or kidney cancer. The CDR3: CASSEATSGWAKNIQYF. The CDR3 DNA follows: TGTGCCAGCAGTGAGGCGACTAGCGGGTGGGCCAAAAACATTCAGTACTTC.